A single TCR beta chain is shown here with its context. Antigen unknown. This entry is derived from a study of human CD8 memory T cell subsets. Broader study findings: Overlapping only minimally, the repertoires of stem-like memory and precursor exhausted T cells were largely separate from each other.

Libraries of TCR beta chains were produced by 5' RACE (UMI-labeled). Reprocessing the 5' RACE reads, TCRdb reports a single entry for every CDR3 protein and omits DNA. The listing records thousands of distinct CDR3 sequences. The CDR3 consists of 15 residues. CDR1 is MDHEN, CDR2 SYDVKM, per germline. The RNA's source was duplicate vials of approximately 150,000 sorted CD8+ T cells per subset. Sequencing was carried out using CD8+ T cells from PBMCs. The chain recombines TRBV28 with TRBJ2-5; with no DNA, the TCRdb D assignment of TRBD2 cannot be verified. The TCR sequence derives from a human donor in good health. The CDR3 protein is CASRSLAGGPETQYF.